This T cell receptor beta chain is drawn from a study of blood T cell repertoires in COVID-19. The repertoire was sequenced with immunoSEQ multiplex PCR; TCRdb's copy has only in-frame clones and lacks some. The sample has approximately 260,000 clones; roughly nine tenths are singletons. Participant ages covered roughly 18 to 89 years across 24 US areas. The CDR3 spans 17 residues. CDR1 and CDR2 from the germline V gene are SGHTS and YDEGEE. Losses at the gene ends were 0 bases for V and 0 bases for J; bases not matched to a gene: 3. Sequencing was carried out using PBMCs or T cells enriched from blood (not recorded which). The clonotype comes from a woman in her 30s with acute COVID-19. The rearrangement links TRBV5-8 to TRBJ2-2; 9 bases match TRBD1. CDR3 protein: CASSLAGTGTNTGELFF. CDR3 DNA: TGTGCCAGCAGCTTGGCCGGGACAGGGACGAACACCGGGGAGCTGTTTTTT.